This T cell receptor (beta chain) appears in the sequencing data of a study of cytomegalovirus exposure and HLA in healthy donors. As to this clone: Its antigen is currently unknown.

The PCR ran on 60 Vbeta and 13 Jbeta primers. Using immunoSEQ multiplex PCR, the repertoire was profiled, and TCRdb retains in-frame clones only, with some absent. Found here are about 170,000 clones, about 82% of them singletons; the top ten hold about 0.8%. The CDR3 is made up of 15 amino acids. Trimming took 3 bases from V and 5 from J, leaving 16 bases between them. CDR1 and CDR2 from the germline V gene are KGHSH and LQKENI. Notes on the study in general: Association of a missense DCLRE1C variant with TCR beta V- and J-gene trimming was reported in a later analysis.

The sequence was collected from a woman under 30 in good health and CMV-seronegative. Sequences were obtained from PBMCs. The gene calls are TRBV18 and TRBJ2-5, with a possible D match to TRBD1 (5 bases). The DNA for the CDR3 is TGTGCCAGCTCACCTAGGCAGGGCGGATATGAGACCCAGTACTTC. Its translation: CASSPRQGGYETQYF.